This T cell receptor beta chain was obtained from a study of blood T cell repertoires in COVID-19. Study information: Acute and convalescent COVID-19 samples came from the United States, Italy and Spain. T cells, B-cell-depleted T cells, or PBMCs provided the cDNA or gDNA that served as material.

Clones were read by immunoSEQ multiplex PCR, and TCRdb kept only the in-frame ones, dropping some. This sample carries about half a million clones, roughly 88% of them seen once, and the ten largest clones take 3% to 3.5%. Trimming took 5 bases from V and 10 from J; bases not matched to a gene: 13. The CDR3 loop spans 16 amino acids. Germline values: CDR1 SEHNR, CDR2 FQNEAQ (reference sequence). This receptor was identified in a human donor in a cohort sampled during active COVID-19. Sample: peripheral blood. The V call is TRBV7-9, the J call TRBJ1-6, with TRBD1 identical over 8 bases. The CDR3 DNA is TGTGCCAGCAGCCCCCTGCGGGGACAGGACCACTCACCCCTCCACTTT. This codes for CASSPLRGQDHSPLHF.